A selection of T cell receptor beta chains follows, all from one sample in a study of T cells in Graves' hyperthyroidism and ophthalmopathy. A single record per CDR3 protein comes from TCRdb applying MiXCR to the multiplex PCR reads. The sample includes roughly 280,000 distinct CDR3 sequences, over 15% of them seen just once. The sequenced sample consisted of blood. These receptors came from a woman aged 55-69 years with Graves' ophthalmopathy. The CDR3 runs from the conserved cysteine through the conserved F or W. The D gene is left open where the match is weak. Expanded clones get a size class; other rows say once, few or many, or leave the size out.

TRBJ2-7 - - TRBV6-1 TGTGCCAGCAGCGTACAGGTGACCTACGAGCAGTACTTC CASSVQVTYEQYF
TRBJ2-3 many TRBD2 TRBV7-2 TGTGCCAGCAGCTGGGGACTAGCGGGGGAGTATTTT CASSWGLAGEYF
TRBJ2-1 - TRBD1 TRBV5-8 TGTGCCAGCAGACCGCCGGGACAGGGGTCCAATGAGCAGTTCTTC CASRPPGQGSNEQFF
TRBJ1-5 many - TRBV28 TGTGCCAGCAGCAACAGGCTCGATCAGCCCCAGCATTTT CASSNRLDQPQHF
TRBJ1-1 - - TRBV6-2/TRBV6-3 TGTGCCAACAGGGACACGGCGGGGAACACTGAAGCTTTCTTT CANRDTAGNTEAFF
TRBJ2-1 - TRBD2 TRBV4-3 TGCGCCAGCAGCCAAGGCGGGGGTGTGTATTACAATGAGCAGTTCTTC CASSQGGGVYYNEQFF
TRBJ2-3 many - TRBV6-6 TGTGCCAGCAGTTACCCTAAACTTGATCCTAACACAGATACGCAGTATTTT CASSYPKLDPNTDTQYF
TRBJ1-1 many - TRBV30 TGTGCCTGGATACGCCCTTTGGGCACTGAAGCTTTCTTT CAWIRPLGTEAFF
TRBJ2-7 many TRBD1 TRBV20-1 TGCAGTGCTAGTCGCACGGGACAGGGAGGAAACGAGCAGTACTTC CSASRTGQGGNEQYF
TRBJ1-4 few TRBD1 TRBV7-2 TGTGCGAGCGGGGACAGGGGTAATGAAAAACTGTTTTTT CASGDRGNEKLFF
TRBJ1-6 few TRBD1 TRBV28 TGTGCCAGCAGTTTATTGACAGGGGGGAATTCACCCCTCCACTTT CASSLLTGGNSPLHF